This T cell receptor (beta chain) was recovered during a study of CD8 T cells in ankylosing spondylitis. Study-wide results and caveats: Reports say disease-linked clones showed up significantly more in matched ankylosing spondylitis synovial fluid. The study identified a TCR beta motif of roughly eight highly homologous variants that appeared characteristic of ankylosing spondylitis blood. Those disease-linked clones were CD8+; they were also relatively rare in peripheral blood. Prior work had noted some motif variants in reactive arthritis blood and synovial fluid.

TCRdb re-derived calls from the 5' RACE reads in MiXCR, one entry per CDR3 protein. The sample has fewer than 130,000 distinct CDR3 sequences, approximately 25% seen once. On this clonotype: Its specificity is unknown.

The CDR3 is 16 amino acids. The receptor comes from a male donor with ankylosing spondylitis. The sequencing sample was made of synovial fluid, either unsorted or a sorted T cell fraction (not recorded which). This chain connects TRBV21-1 to TRBJ1-5; TRBD1 reflects the table's D call only, with no check against the DNA. TRBV21-1 is designated a pseudogene. The CDR3 loop reads CASSSRIGTDIQPQHF. The CDR3 DNA sequence: TGTGCCAGCAGCTCCCGAATTGGGACAGATATTCAGCCCCAGCATTTT.